This entry describes one T cell receptor beta chain. HTBI primers from iRepertoire and Arm-PCR of CDR3 regions yielded the TCR beta libraries. TCRdb re-called the multiplex PCR reads through MiXCR, storing one row per CDR3 protein. The sample includes about 470,000 distinct CDR3 sequences, 20% of them seen just once. The time point denotes: persistent/refractory GD, antithyroid drugs over 5 years with positive TRAb. PBMC-derived RNA was used for the TCR library. An endocrinology department in Xi'an, China, recruited the patients. The data stem from a study of regulatory T cells in long-lasting Graves disease. The germline gives CDR1 LNHDA, CDR2 SQIVND (reference sequence). Trimming at V came to 3 bases and at J to 4 bases, leaving 11 bases not matched to a gene. CDR3 size: 16 residues.

The material sequenced was peripheral blood mononuclear cells (PBMCs), taken when the disease was refractory, from a patient treated with antithyroid drugs. The chain couples TRBV19 to TRBJ1-1; the match to TRBD1 covers 7 bases. The clonotype originates from a female donor with Graves disease. The CDR3 is CASSIATTGSGTEAFF. In DNA, the CDR3 is TGTGCCAGTAGTATTGCTACGACAGGGTCTGGCACTGAAGCTTTCTTT.